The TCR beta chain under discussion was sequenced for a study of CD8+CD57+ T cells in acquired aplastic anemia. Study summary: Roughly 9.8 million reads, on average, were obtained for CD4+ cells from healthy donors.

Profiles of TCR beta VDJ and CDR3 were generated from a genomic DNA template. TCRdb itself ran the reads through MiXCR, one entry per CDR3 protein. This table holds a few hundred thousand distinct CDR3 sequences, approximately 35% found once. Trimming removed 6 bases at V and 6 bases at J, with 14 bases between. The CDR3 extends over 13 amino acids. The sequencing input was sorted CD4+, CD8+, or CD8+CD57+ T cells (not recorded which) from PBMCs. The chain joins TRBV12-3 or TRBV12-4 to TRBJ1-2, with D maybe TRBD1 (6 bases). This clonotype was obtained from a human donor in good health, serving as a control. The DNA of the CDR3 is TGTGCCAGCAGCCGGGACGGGGGGCATGGCTACACCTTC. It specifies CASSRDGGHGYTF.